A selection of T cell receptor beta chains follows, all from one sample in a study of memory CD4+ T cells and cytomegalovirus serostatus. The data were produced by immunoSEQ multiplex PCR, yet TCRdb's version contains in-frame clones alone and is incomplete. Of over 65,000 clones listed, 76% were seen once; the top ten hold approximately 4.5%. Sequenced: memory CD4+ T cells from blood. These receptors came from an adult in good health and CMV-seropositive. The CDR3 runs from the conserved cysteine through the conserved F or W.

>TRBV9|TRBJ1-6
CASSAGTGEEPLHF
>TRBV11-1|TRBJ2-3
CASSFTGRDGDTQYF
>TRBV7-8|TRBJ1-1
CASSTGLNTEAFF
>TRBV30|TRBJ2-7
CAWSGPYEQYF
>TRBV6-4|TRBJ2-7
CASSARKVAGGNFVQDEQYF
>TRBV2|TRBJ2-1
CASSVGVAGGYYNEQFF
>TRBV6-4|TRBJ2-5
CASMGAGTDRETQYF
>TRBV4-1|TRBJ2-1
CASSQDGGAAYNEQFF
>TRBV29-1|TRBJ2-7
CSVVGGYEQYF
>TRBV4-1|TRBJ2-7
CASSHGDWGREQYF
>TRBV2|TRBJ1-1
CASSLGPYTEAFF
>TRBV6-5|TRBJ1-5
CASSYRRGDNQPQHF
>TRBV11-3|TRBJ2-5
CASSRSPSEETQYF
>TRBV5-8|TRBJ1-5
CASSPLRGPLRQPQHF
>TRBV12-2|TRBJ2-7
CASRLAFYEQYF
>TRBV7-8|TRBJ2-7
CASSLVRQGAYEQYF
>TRBV4-1|TRBJ1-3
CASSHPGLSDTIYF
>TRBV7-2|TRBJ1-1
CASSLGQSSTEAFF
>TRBV29-1|TRBJ2-3
CSVAKTSGSTDTQYF
>TRBV11-1|TRBJ2-3
CASSFSDTQYF
>TRBV9|TRBJ1-1
CASSSYMNTEAFF
>TRBV18|TRBJ2-7
CASSPDGPPTDEQYF
>TRBV30|TRBJ2-7
CAWSPGLAVHEQYF
>TRBV28|TRBJ2-7
CASTRAVRDEQYF
>TRBV2|TRBJ2-7
CASSEVGERDPLHEQYF
>TRBV7-9|TRBJ1-2
CASSPQGIYGYTF
>TRBV6-1|TRBJ1-1
CATRRVEAFF
>TRBV30|TRBJ1-2
CAWDRQGSYGYTF
>TRBV6-5|TRBJ1-3
CASSYSSDSGNTIYF
>TRBV10-2|TRBJ2-7
CASRQTGSSYEQYF
>TRBV2|TRBJ1-2
CASSPQGYGYTF
>TRBV28|TRBJ1-4
CASRLGYNEKLFF
>TRBV5-1|TRBJ2-5
CASSLWTGGQETQYF
>TRBV5-4|TRBJ2-5
CASSQGQGVETQYF
>TRBV6-6|TRBJ2-4
CASSLRGGAKNIQYF
>TRBV6-1|TRBJ2-2
CASRQGARNTGELFF
>TRBV15|TRBJ1-6
CATSRDLGQEGYNSPLHF
>TRBV28|TRBJ2-5
CASSLFGTGLETQYF